This T cell receptor (beta chain) stems from a study of blood T cell repertoires in COVID-19. Study-wide context: Sites in the United States, Italy and Spain provided acute and convalescent COVID-19 samples.

The germline V and J ends were trimmed by 3 bases and 2 bases, with 8 bases remaining between them. Germline CDR1 SGHVS, CDR2 FNYEAQ. The CDR3 spans 14 residues. In the authors' methods: By means of reference gene primer amplification, nucleated cell counts were estimated. Measured with immunoSEQ multiplex PCR; TCRdb has only the in-frame clones, and not every one. The V and J calls and clone size come from that table; D and trimming were worked out from the DNA. The sample contains around 130,000 clones, approximately 79% of which appear only once. Clinical history as reported by participants underpinned cohort assignment.

The clonotype was recovered from a man aged 40-49 years with acute COVID-19. The V and J genes are TRBV7-6 and TRBJ2-1, with D unresolved. What was sequenced was PBMCs or T cells enriched from blood (not recorded which). The CDR3 protein is CASSFSSAYNEQFF. The CDR3 DNA reads as TGTGCCAGCAGCTTTTCGAGCGCCTACAATGAGCAGTTCTTC.